This TCR beta chain appears in the sequencing data of a study of cytomegalovirus exposure and HLA in healthy donors. The CDR3 extends over 13 amino acids. Trimming removed 5 bases from V and 1 base from J; junction bases left unmatched: 4. Looked up from germline, CDR1 is SQVTM and CDR2 is ANQGSEA. Amplification used 60 Vbeta primers and 13 Jbeta primers. Original handling: Later, an analysis found roughly 80 million unique TCR beta chains, and approximately 10 million of these were shared. Profiled with immunoSEQ multiplex PCR; TCRdb holds only in-frame clones, not every one. That table gives V, J and clone size, and the DNA gave D and trimming. The sample lists 90,000 to 150,000 clones; 70% to 85% were seen once.

This sequence originates from a man younger than 30 in good health and CMV-seropositive. The material sequenced was PBMCs. V usage is TRBV29-1 and J usage is TRBJ1-1; 7 positions match TRBD1. CDR3 loop: CSVHRTGNTEAFF. CDR3 DNA: TGCAGCGTTCACCGGACAGGGAACACTGAAGCTTTCTTT. Using reference TRBV29-1 and TRBJ1-1 for the parts outside the CDR3, the full variable domain is SAVISQKPSRDICQRGTSLTIQCQVDSQVTMMFWYRQQPGQSLTLIATANQGSEATYESGFVIDKFPISRPNLTFSTLTVSNMSPEDSSIYLCSVHRTGNTEAFFGQGTRLTVV.